This T cell receptor (beta chain) was recovered during a study of spatial heterogeneity in lung cancer. About the research overall: Sequencing consistently turned up more beta-chain sequences than alpha-chain sequences. Study results and caveats: It was found that expanded intratumoral alpha and beta TCR counts tracked tumor mutation counts.

One entry per CDR3 protein, called by TCRdb with MiXCR from the 5' RACE reads. The profile shows fewer than 30,000 distinct CDR3 sequences, just over 7% of them singletons. Sample time point: sample taken at primary tumor resection. CDR3 length equals 14 residues. Germline V gene sequence: CDR1 MDHEN, CDR2 SYDVKM. V lost 2 bases and J 4 bases, leaving 12 bases between the germline ends. Within the sample, this clonotype is medium-sized. Antigen unknown. This material consisted of lung tumor tissue, taken at surgery. The sequence derives from a male donor with early-stage non-small cell lung cancer. The rearrangement joins TRBV28 to TRBJ2-7, with D hard to call. In DNA form, the CDR3 reads TGTGCCAGCAGTTTAAGGAGAGGTGATTACGAGCAGTACTTC. This translates into CASSLRRGDYEQYF.